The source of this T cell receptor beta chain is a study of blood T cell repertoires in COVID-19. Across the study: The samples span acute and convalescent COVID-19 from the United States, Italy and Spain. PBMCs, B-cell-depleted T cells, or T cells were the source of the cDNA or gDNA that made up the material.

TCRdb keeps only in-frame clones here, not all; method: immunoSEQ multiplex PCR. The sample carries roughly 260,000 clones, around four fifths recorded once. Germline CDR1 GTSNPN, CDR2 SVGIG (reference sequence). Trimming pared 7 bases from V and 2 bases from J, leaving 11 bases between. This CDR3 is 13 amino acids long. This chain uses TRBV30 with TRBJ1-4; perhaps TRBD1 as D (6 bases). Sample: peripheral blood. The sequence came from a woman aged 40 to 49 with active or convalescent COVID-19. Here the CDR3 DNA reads TGTGCCTCTAACAGGGACACTAATGAAAAACTGTTTTTT. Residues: CASNRDTNEKLFF.